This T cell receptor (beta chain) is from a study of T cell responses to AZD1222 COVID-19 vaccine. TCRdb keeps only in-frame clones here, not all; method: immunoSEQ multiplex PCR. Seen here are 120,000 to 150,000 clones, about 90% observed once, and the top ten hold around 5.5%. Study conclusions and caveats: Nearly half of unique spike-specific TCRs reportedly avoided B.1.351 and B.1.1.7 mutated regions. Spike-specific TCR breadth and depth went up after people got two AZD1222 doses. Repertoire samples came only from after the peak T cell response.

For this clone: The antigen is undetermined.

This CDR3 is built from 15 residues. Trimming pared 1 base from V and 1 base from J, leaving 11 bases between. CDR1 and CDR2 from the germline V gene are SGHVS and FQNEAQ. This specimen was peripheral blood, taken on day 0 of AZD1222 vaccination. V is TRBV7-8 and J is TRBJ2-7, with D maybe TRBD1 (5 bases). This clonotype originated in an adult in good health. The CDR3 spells CASSLEGARSYEQYF. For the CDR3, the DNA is TGTGCCAGCAGCTTAGAAGGGGCTAGGTCCTACGAGCAGTACTTC.